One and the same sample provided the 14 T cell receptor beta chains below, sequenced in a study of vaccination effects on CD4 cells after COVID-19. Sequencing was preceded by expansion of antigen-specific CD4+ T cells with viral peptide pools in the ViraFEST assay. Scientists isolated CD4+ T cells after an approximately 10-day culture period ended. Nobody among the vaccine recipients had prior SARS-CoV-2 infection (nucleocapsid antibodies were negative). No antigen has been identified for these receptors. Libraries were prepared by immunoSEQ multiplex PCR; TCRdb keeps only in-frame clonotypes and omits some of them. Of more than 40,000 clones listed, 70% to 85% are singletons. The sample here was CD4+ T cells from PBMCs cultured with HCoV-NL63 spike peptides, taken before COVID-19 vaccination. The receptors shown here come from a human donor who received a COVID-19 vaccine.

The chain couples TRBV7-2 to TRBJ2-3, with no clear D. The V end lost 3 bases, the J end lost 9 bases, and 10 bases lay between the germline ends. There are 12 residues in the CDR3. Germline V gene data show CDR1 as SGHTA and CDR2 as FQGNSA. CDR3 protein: CASSLGMGTQYF. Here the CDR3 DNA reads TGTGCCAGCAGCTTGGGTATGGGGACGCAGTATTTT.

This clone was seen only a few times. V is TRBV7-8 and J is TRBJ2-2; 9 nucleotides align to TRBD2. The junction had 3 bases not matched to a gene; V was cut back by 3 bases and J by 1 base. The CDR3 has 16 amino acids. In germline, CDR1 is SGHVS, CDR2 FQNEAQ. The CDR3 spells CASSFKLAGNTGELFF. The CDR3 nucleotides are TGTGCCAGCAGCTTTAAACTAGCGGGGAACACCGGGGAGCTGTTTTTT.

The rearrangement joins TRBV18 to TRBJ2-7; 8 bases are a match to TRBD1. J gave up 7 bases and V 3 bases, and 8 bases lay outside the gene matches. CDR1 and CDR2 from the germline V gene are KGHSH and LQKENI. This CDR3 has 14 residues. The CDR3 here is CASSPTGGLGEQYV. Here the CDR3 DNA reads TGTGCCAGCTCACCTACAGGGGGATTGGGGGAGCAGTACGTC.

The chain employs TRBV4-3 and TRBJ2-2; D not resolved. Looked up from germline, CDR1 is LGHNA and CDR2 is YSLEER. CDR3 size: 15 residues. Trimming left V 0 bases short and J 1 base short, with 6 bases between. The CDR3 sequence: CASSQDRQNTGELFF. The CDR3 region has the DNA TGCGCCAGCAGCCAAGATCGGCAGAACACCGGGGAGCTGTTTTTT.

The DNA of the CDR3 is TGCAGCGTTGAGTGGGGGGTGGGCCGGGGCTACACCTTC. Protein product: CSVEWGVGRGYTF. The genes are TRBV29-1 and TRBJ1-2, with a possible D match to TRBD1 (5 bases). Germline V gives CDR1 SQVTM, CDR2 ANQGSEA. V gave up 3 bases and J gave up 8 bases, with 16 bases separating them. There are 13 residues in the CDR3. The entire variable domain, with the rest obtained from reference TRBV29-1 and TRBJ1-2, is as follows: SAVISQKPSRDICQRGTSLTIQCQVDSQVTMMFWYRQQPGQSLTLIATANQGSEATYESGFVIDKFPISRPNLTFSTLTVSNMSPEDSSIYLCSVEWGVGRGYTFGSGTRLTVV.

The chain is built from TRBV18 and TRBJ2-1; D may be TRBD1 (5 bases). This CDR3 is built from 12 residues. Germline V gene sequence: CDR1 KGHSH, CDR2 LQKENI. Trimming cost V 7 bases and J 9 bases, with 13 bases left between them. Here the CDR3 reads CASYSGAGEQFF. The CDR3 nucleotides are TGTGCCAGCTACAGTGGGGCAGGTGAGCAGTTCTTC. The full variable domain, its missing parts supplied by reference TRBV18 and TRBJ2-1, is NAGVMQNPRHLVRRRGQEARLRCSPMKGHSHVYWYRQLPEEGLKFMVYLQKENIIDESGMPKERFSAEFPKEGPSILRIQQVVRGDSAAYFCASYSGAGEQFFGPGTRLTVL.

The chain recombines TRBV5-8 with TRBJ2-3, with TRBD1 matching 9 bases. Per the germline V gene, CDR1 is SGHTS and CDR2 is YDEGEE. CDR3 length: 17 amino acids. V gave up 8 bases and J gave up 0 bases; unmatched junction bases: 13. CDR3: CASPGQGWGLSTDTQYF. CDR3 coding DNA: TGTGCCAGTCCGGGACAGGGATGGGGTTTGAGCACAGATACGCAGTATTTT.

CDR3 amino acids: CASSVQGALSYTEAFF. The DNA of the CDR3 is TGTGCCAGCAGTGTTCAGGGGGCACTAAGTTACACTGAAGCTTTCTTT. The genes are TRBV2 and TRBJ1-1; 8 bases match TRBD1. V shed 4 bases and J 3 bases; nucleotides not matched to a gene: 10. CDR1 is SNHLY and CDR2 is FYNNEI in the germline V gene. This CDR3 comprises 16 residues.

As DNA, the CDR3 is TGTGCCAGCAGCTTGTCACTGGGTGGTGGAGAGACCCAGTACTTC. Amino acid sequence: CASSLSLGGGETQYF. This chain joins TRBV5-6 and TRBJ2-5; D uncertain. Trimming shortened V by 1 base and J by 4 bases, and 14 bases separated the two germline ends. CDR3 size: 15 residues. CDR1 is SGHDT and CDR2 is YYEEEE in the germline V gene.

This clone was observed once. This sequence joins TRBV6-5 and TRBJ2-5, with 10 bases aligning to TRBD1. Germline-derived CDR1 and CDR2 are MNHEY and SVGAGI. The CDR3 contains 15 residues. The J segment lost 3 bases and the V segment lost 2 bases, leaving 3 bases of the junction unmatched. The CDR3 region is CASSYRDRGEETQYF. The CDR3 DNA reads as TGTGCCAGCAGTTACCGGGACAGGGGAGAAGAGACCCAGTACTTC.

Here the CDR3 reads CASSTQPGQGNTGELFF. As DNA, the CDR3 is TGCGCCAGCAGCACGCAACCGGGACAGGGGAACACCGGGGAGCTGTTTTTT. The J gene is TRBJ2-2, the V gene TRBV5-1; 9 bases are shared with TRBD1. Trimming removed 4 bases from V and 1 base from J; junction bases left unmatched: 8. Germline loops: CDR1 SGHRS, CDR2 YFSETQ. CDR3 size: 17 residues.

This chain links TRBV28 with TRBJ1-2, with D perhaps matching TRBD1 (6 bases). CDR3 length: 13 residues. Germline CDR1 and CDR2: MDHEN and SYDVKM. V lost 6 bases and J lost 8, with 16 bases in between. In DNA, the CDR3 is TGTGCCAGCAGCCCCCACAGGGAGCGCGGCTACACCTTC. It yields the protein CASSPHRERGYTF.

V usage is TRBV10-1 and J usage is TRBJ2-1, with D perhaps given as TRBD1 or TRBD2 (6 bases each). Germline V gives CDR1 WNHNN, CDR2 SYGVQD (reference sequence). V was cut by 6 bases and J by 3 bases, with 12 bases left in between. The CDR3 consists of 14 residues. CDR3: CASSGGHRYNEQFF. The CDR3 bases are TGCGCCAGCAGCGGGGGACACCGCTACAATGAGCAGTTCTTC.

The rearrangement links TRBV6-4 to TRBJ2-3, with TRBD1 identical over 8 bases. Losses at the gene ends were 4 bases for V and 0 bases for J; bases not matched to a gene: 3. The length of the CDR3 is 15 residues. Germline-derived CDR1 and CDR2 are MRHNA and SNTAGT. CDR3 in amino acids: CASSVGDRSTDTQYF. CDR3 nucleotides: TGTGCCAGCAGTGTTGGGGACAGGAGCACAGATACGCAGTATTTT.